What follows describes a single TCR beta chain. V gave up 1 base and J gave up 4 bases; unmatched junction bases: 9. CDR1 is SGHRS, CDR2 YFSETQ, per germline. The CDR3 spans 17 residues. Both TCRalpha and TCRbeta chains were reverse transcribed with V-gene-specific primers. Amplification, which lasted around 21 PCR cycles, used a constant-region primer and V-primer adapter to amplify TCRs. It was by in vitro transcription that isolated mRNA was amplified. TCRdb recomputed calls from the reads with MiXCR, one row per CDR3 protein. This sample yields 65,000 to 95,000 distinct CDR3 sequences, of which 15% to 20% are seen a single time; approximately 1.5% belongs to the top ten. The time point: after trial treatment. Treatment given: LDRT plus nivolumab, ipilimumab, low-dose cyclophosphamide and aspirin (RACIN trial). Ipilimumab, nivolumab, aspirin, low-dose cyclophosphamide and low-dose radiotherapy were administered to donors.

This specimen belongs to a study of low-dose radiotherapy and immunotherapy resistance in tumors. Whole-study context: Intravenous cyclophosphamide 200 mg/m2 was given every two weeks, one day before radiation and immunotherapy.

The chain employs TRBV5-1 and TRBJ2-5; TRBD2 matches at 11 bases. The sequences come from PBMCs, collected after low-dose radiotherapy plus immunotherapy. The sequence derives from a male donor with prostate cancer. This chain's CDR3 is CASSLNLAGGRGETQYF. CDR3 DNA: TGCGCCAGCAGCTTGAACCTAGCGGGAGGCCGAGGAGAGACCCAGTACTTC.